These 6 T cell receptor beta chains came from one sample sequenced in a study of T cells in tuberculosis. Assay used: immunoSEQ multiplex PCR; TCRdb lists only in-frame clones, some missing. The data contain 85,000 to 90,000 clones, roughly 93% of them singletons. Sorting used thawed, overnight-rested PBMC stained with anti-CD3, a viability dye and GMM-loaded CD1B tetramer. The lipid loaded on the CD1B tetramers was C32 glucose monomycolate from Rhodococcus equi. Sequencing input: CD1b-GMM tetramer-negative cells sorted from PBMCs. The source is an adult woman with latent tuberculosis.

The V gene is TRBV11-1, the J gene TRBJ2-7; no clear D gene. CDR1 SGHAT and CDR2 FQDESV come from the germline V gene (reference sequence). V was clipped by 0 bases and J by 0 bases, with 6 bases between them. The CDR3 is 14 amino acids. The chain's CDR3 is CASSLAPGSYEQYF. The CDR3 nucleotides read TGTGCCAGCAGCTTAGCGCCGGGCTCCTACGAGCAGTACTTC.

The chain couples TRBV16 to TRBJ1-5; 8 bases are a match to TRBD1. CDR1 is KGHSY and CDR2 is FQNENV in the germline V gene. The J segment lost 11 bases and the V segment lost 3 bases, leaving 9 bases of the junction unmatched. This CDR3 is 14 amino acids long. CDR3 nucleotides: TGTGCCAGCAGCCAGACGAACAGGGGGGTATCCCAGCATTTT. It is translated as CASSQTNRGVSQHF.

The chain employs TRBV4-2 and TRBJ2-5; 10 nucleotides align to TRBD1. The DNA end lines up better with TRBJ2-7; the J call may be wrong. This CDR3 has 16 amino acids. Germline V CDR1 and CDR2: LGHNA, YNFKEQ. The CDR3 bases are TGTGCCAGCAGCCAAGTGGGACAGGGGTATTCCTACGAGCAGTACTTC. It encodes CASSQVGQGYSYEQYF.

This chain links TRBV28 with TRBJ1-6, with 9 bases lining up with TRBD1. Germline assignment: CDR1 MDHEN and CDR2 SYDVKM. V shed 5 bases, J shed 5 bases, and the junction held 7 bases outside the gene matches. This CDR3 has 16 residues. The CDR3 DNA is TGTGCCAGCAGTAATCTCCGGACAGGGGATAATTCACCCCTCCACTTT. This sequence encodes CASSNLRTGDNSPLHF.

This chain uses TRBV11-2 with TRBJ1-2, with D possibly matching TRBD1 (6 bases). Germline values: CDR1 SGHAT, CDR2 FQNNGV. The V gene lost 1 base and the J gene lost 4 bases, with 10 bases spanning the gap. This CDR3 contains 14 residues. CDR3 in DNA: TGTGCCAGCAGCTTAGCGCAGACAGGCTATGGCTACACCTTC. This translates into CASSLAQTGYGYTF. The full variable domain, its missing parts supplied by reference TRBV11-2 and TRBJ1-2, is EAGVAQSPRYKIIEKRQSVAFWCNPISGHATLYWYQQILGQGPKLLIQFQNNGVVDDSQLPKDRFSAERLKGVDSTLKIQPAKLEDSAVYLCASSLAQTGYGYTFGSGTRLTVV.

The chain joins TRBV6-1 to TRBJ2-2; the D is unclear. CDR3 length equals 14 residues. Germline CDR1 reads MNHNS; CDR2 reads SASEGT. Trimming cost V 3 bases and J 4 bases, with 9 bases left between them. The CDR3: CASSDDFRTGELFF. The CDR3 DNA reads TGTGCCAGCAGTGATGACTTTCGCACCGGGGAGCTGTTTTTT.